The 17 T cell receptor beta chains presented below share a single source sample, sequenced in a study of cytomegalovirus exposure and HLA in healthy donors. PCR was performed using 60 Vbeta and 13 Jbeta primers. Data came from immunoSEQ multiplex PCR; TCRdb stores just in-frame clones and leaves some out. The repertoire consists of roughly 63,000 clones, with 65% to 75% occurring once and the leading ten covering 20% to 25%. Sequenced material: PBMCs. The receptors here all came from a man aged 50-60 years in good health and CMV-seropositive.

The chain couples TRBV9 to TRBJ2-2; tentatively, D is TRBD1 (6 bases). V lost 4 bases, J lost 6 bases, and 16 bases lay in between. The germline gives CDR1 SGDLS, CDR2 YYNGEE. The CDR3 has 15 residues. The CDR3 bases are TGTGCCAGCAGCCCGGGACACAAAGTGGCCGGGGAGCTGTTTTTT. Amino acid sequence: CASSPGHKVAGELFF. Supplemented by reference TRBV9 and TRBJ2-2, the full variable domain reads DSGVTQTPKHLITATGQRVTLRCSPRSGDLSVYWYQQSLDQGLQFLIQYYNGEERAKGNILERFSAQQFPDLHSELNLSSLELGDSALYFCASSPGHKVAGELFFGEGSRLTVL.

DNA for the CDR3: TGTGCCACAGAGAAACAGGGGGCTAGCACAGATACGCAGTATTTT. Its translation: CATEKQGASTDTQYF. The chain is built from TRBV15 and TRBJ2-3, with 9 bases identical to TRBD1. Germline lookup yields CDR1 LNHNV and CDR2 YYDKDF (reference sequence). The CDR3 has 15 residues. V dropped 9 bases and J dropped 0; count of bases not matched to a gene: 7.

The chain recombines TRBV30 with TRBJ2-5, with TRBD1 matching 8 bases. The CDR3 sequence is 14 residues long. The trim removed 0 bases at V and 2 bases at J, leaving 2 bases unmatched. Germline loops: CDR1 GTSNPN, CDR2 SVGIG (reference sequence). In nucleotides, the CDR3 is TGTGCCTGGAGTGTACGGACAGGGCAAGAGACCCAGTACTTC. It is translated as CAWSVRTGQETQYF. The whole variable domain, filled in from reference TRBV30 and TRBJ2-5, reads SQTIHQWPATLVQPVGSPLSLECTVEGTSNPNLYWYRQAAGRGLQLLFYSVGIGQISSEVPQNLSASRPQDRQFILSSKKLLLSDSGFYLCAWSVRTGQETQYFGPGTRLLVL.

This clone has more than one count but fewer than ten. The chain uses TRBV7-9 and TRBJ1-2, with a possible D match to TRBD1 (5 bases). The CDR3 spans 13 residues. V dropped 5 bases and J dropped 6 bases, with 13 bases sitting between them. Germline V gene lookup returns CDR1 SEHNR and CDR2 FQNEAQ (reference sequence). The CDR3 sequence: CASSKRQSDGYTF. CDR3 DNA: TGTGCCAGCAGCAAAAGACAGTCTGATGGCTACACCTTC.

This chain links TRBV29-1 with TRBJ1-5, with D unresolved. From germline, CDR1 is SQVTM and CDR2 ANQGSEA. This CDR3 has 13 amino acids. Trimming stripped 4 bases from V and 5 bases from J, with 12 bases between. DNA of the CDR3: TGCAGCGTTGGCGCTGGGCGGGATCAGCCCCAGCATTTT. The encoded protein is CSVGAGRDQPQHF.

The chain recombines TRBV5-4 with TRBJ2-3, with 9 positions matching TRBD2. This CDR3 is 16 amino acids long. Germline CDR1 is SGHNT and CDR2 is YYREEE (reference sequence). V trimming: 3 bases; J trimming: 1 base; junction bases outside the gene matches: 6. Here the CDR3 reads CASSWRVAGGTDTQYF. CDR3 nucleotides: TGTGCCAGCAGCTGGCGCGTAGCGGGAGGCACAGATACGCAGTATTTT.

This clone has just a few counts. The chain uses TRBV29-1 and TRBJ2-2, with TRBD2 identical over 9 bases. The germline V gene has CDR1 SQVTM and CDR2 ANQGSEA. With 4 bases clipped from V and 7 bases from J, the junction kept 13 bases outside the gene matches. This CDR3 region has 16 residues. The CDR3 is CSVVGGSGRFSGELFF. CDR3 in DNA: TGCAGCGTTGTCGGGGGTAGCGGGAGATTTAGCGGGGAGCTGTTTTTT.

This clone was picked up one time. The J gene is TRBJ2-3, the V gene TRBV10-3; 7 bases match TRBD1. The germline CDR1 and CDR2 sequences are ENHRY and SYGVKD. Trimming took 4 bases from V and 0 from J; bases not matched to a gene: 7. The CDR3 extends over 16 amino acids. The CDR3 loop is CAISVPGTASTDTQYF. The CDR3 DNA follows: TGTGCCATCAGTGTCCCCGGGACAGCTAGCACAGATACGCAGTATTTT.

The CDR3 protein is CASSQVVGGRLEQFF. CDR3 sequence (DNA): TGTGCCAGCAGCCAAGTTGTCGGAGGGAGGCTTGAGCAGTTCTTC. The rearrangement joins TRBV4-2 to TRBJ2-1, with a tentative D call TRBD2 (6 bases). CDR1 LGHNA and CDR2 YNFKEQ come from the germline V gene. The germline V and J ends were trimmed by 1 base and 9 bases, with 16 bases remaining between them. The CDR3 is 15 amino acids.

This clone has just a few counts. This CDR3 is CASSLAGGQGQPQHF. The CDR3, as DNA: TGCGCCAGCAGCTTGGCGGGGGGGCAGGGTCAGCCCCAGCATTTT. The rearrangement joins TRBV5-1 to TRBJ1-5; perhaps TRBD1 as D (6 bases). CDR1 SGHRS and CDR2 YFSETQ come from the germline V gene. This CDR3 has 15 amino acids. V lost 0 bases and J lost 6, with 13 bases in between.

V usage is TRBV7-9 and J usage is TRBJ1-5; no clear D gene. CDR1 is SEHNR, CDR2 FQNEAQ, per germline (reference sequence). Trimming removed 6 bases from V and 11 bases from J, with 17 bases in between. This CDR3 contains 13 residues. The CDR3 reads CASRGPGSEAQHF. The CDR3 region has the DNA TGTGCCAGCAGAGGCCCGGGGAGTGAAGCCCAGCATTTT.

V and J are TRBV11-2 and TRBJ2-3; the D is unclear. Trimming left V 5 bases short and J 4 bases short, with 10 bases between. The CDR3 sequence is 13 residues long. Germline-derived CDR1 and CDR2 are SGHAT and FQNNGV. For the CDR3, the DNA is TGTGCCAGCAGCCCAGGCAGCTCAGATACGCAGTATTTT. Translated, it gives CASSPGSSDTQYF. The full variable domain, rest sourced from reference TRBV11-2 and TRBJ2-3, is EAGVAQSPRYKIIEKRQSVAFWCNPISGHATLYWYQQILGQGPKLLIQFQNNGVVDDSQLPKDRFSAERLKGVDSTLKIQPAKLEDSAVYLCASSPGSSDTQYFGPGTRLTVL.

The CDR3 sequence: CAISDYRGSQTGNTIYF. CDR3 in DNA: TGTGCCATCAGTGATTACAGGGGATCTCAAACGGGAAACACCATATATTTT. The rearrangement links TRBV10-3 to TRBJ1-3, with 7 bases that match TRBD1. The CDR3 has 17 residues. Germline loops: CDR1 ENHRY, CDR2 SYGVKD. The junction had 12 bases not matched to a gene; V was cut back by 3 bases and J by 4 bases.

This chain joins TRBV27 and TRBJ2-6; the match to TRBD1 covers 9 bases. CDR1 and CDR2 (germline): MNHEY, SMNVEV (reference sequence). With V trimmed by 6 bases and J by 4 bases, 10 bases remained unmatched. This CDR3 region has 17 residues. The CDR3 loop reads CASRARDRVTGANVLTF. The CDR3 bases are TGTGCCAGCAGGGCCCGGGACAGGGTAACCGGGGCCAACGTCCTGACTTTC.

This chain joins TRBV7-2 and TRBJ1-1; D unresolved. The CDR3 spans 13 residues. Germline V lookup: CDR1 SGHTA, CDR2 FQGNSA. Trimming pared 7 bases from V and 7 bases from J, leaving 16 bases between. This chain's CDR3 is CASNAGVRGEAFF. CDR3 nucleotide sequence: TGTGCCAGCAACGCAGGAGTACGGGGTGAAGCTTTCTTT.

This clone has a handful of counts. This chain links TRBV9 with TRBJ1-1, with 8 bases lining up with TRBD1. This CDR3 is 14 amino acids long. The ends lost 4 bases at V and 4 bases at J; junction bases unmatched: 6. Germline V CDR1 and CDR2: SGDLS, YYNGEE. The CDR3 coding sequence is TGTGCCAGCAGCCCTGGACAGGGCGGCACTGAAGCTTTCTTT. It is translated as CASSPGQGGTEAFF.

This clone has just a few counts. The chain is built from TRBV9 and TRBJ2-7; TRBD2 aligns across 15 bases. This CDR3 has 15 residues. Germline V CDR1 and CDR2: SGDLS, YYNGEE. Unmatched junction bases numbered 6, after V lost 4 bases and J lost 7 bases. The CDR3, as DNA: TGTGCCAGCAGCCTCGGACTAGCGGGAGGGGATGAGCAGTACTTC. Protein: CASSLGLAGGDEQYF.